The sequence of this T cell receptor beta chain was determined in a study of T cells in Graves' hyperthyroidism and ophthalmopathy. Template material for amplifying TCR beta CDR3 regions consisted of RNA transcripts. During a first-round RT-PCR of the TCR CDR3, the HTBI primer set was used. MiXCR was run by TCRdb on the multiplex PCR reads, yielding one entry per CDR3 protein. The profile covers a few hundred thousand distinct CDR3 sequences, with 15% to 18% appearing a single time and roughly 7.3% taken by the ten largest. This clonotype appeared many times. Antigen unknown. Germline values: CDR1 SGHTA, CDR2 FQGNSA. CDR3 length: 18 amino acids. V lost 0 bases and J lost 1; bases outside the gene matches: 9. Not enrolled were patients with uncontrolled infection, other autoimmune disease, pregnancy or lactation. The diagnostic basis comprised clinical symptoms, serum thyroxine and TRAb, thyroid ultrasound and orbital computed tomography.

General study points: The model anticipated ophthalmopathy a median about six months pre-onset. Ophthalmopathy was distinguished from stable hyperthyroidism by 13 V-J signatures.

The chain uses TRBV7-2 and TRBJ2-4, with 7 positions matching TRBD2. The sample taken for sequencing was blood. The TCR was taken from a woman aged 30 to 39 with Graves' hyperthyroidism. The CDR3 DNA follows: TGTGCCAGCAGCTTAGCGGGCGCGGGAGTAGTGGCCAAAAACATTCAGTACTTC. Its translation: CASSLAGAGVVAKNIQYF.